These T cell receptor beta chains were read from a single sample in a study of cytomegalovirus exposure and HLA in healthy donors. Sequenced by immunoSEQ multiplex PCR; TCRdb stores in-frame clones only, minus some. The profile covers some 65,000 clones, with around 80% appearing a single time and roughly 3.1% taken by the ten largest. Sequencing used PBMCs. The receptors here all came from a girl aged 5 to 17 in good health and CMV-seropositive. CDR3s include the opening cysteine and the closing phenylalanine or tryptophan. Each record gives: clone size, V gene, J gene, D gene, CDR3 protein, CDR3 DNA. D genes are given only for firm matches. Size tells how often a clone was seen (once, few, many) or the class of an expanded clone, and some rows leave it out.

-	TRBV7-8	TRBJ1-2	-	CASSLVVGQHGKDYGYTF	TGTGCCAGCAGCTTAGTTGTGGGGCAACACGGCAAGGACTATGGCTACACCTTC
-	TRBV28	TRBJ2-5	TRBD1	CASSFDRVRETQYF	TGTGCCAGCAGTTTCGACAGGGTTCGGGAGACCCAGTACTTC
-	TRBV2	TRBJ2-5	TRBD2	CASVLAGVGTETQYF	TGTGCCAGCGTCCTAGCGGGAGTTGGGACCGAGACCCAGTACTTC
-	TRBV28	TRBJ1-4	TRBD1	CASSPQGAREKLFF	TGTGCCAGCAGTCCACAGGGGGCGCGAGAAAAACTGTTTTTT
-	TRBV15	TRBJ1-4	TRBD1	CATSYPYMDRGPKKLFF	TGTGCCACCAGCTACCCTTACATGGACAGGGGGCCCAAAAAACTGTTTTTT
-	TRBV5-1	TRBJ2-5	TRBD1	CASSLGQGETQYF	TGCGCCAGCAGCTTGGGACAGGGAGAGACCCAGTACTTC
-	TRBV5-4	TRBJ1-2	TRBD1	CASSFLDRDGYTF	TGTGCCAGCAGCTTCCTGGACAGGGATGGCTACACCTTC
few	TRBV29-1	TRBJ1-1	TRBD1	CRVDRVGEAFF	TGCAGGGTCGACAGGGTAGGGGAAGCTTTCTTT
-	TRBV10-3	TRBJ2-1	-	CAISDMDSAPLNEQFF	TGTGCCATCAGTGACATGGACAGTGCGCCACTCAATGAGCAGTTCTTC
-	TRBV9	TRBJ1-5	TRBD1	CASSPTGGGNQPQHF	TGTGCCAGCAGCCCTACAGGGGGTGGAAATCAGCCCCAGCATTTT
-	TRBV4-1	TRBJ2-5	-	CASSQNPSGIQETQYF	TGCGCCAGCAGCCAAAACCCCTCGGGGATCCAAGAGACCCAGTACTTC
once	TRBV29-1	TRBJ1-1	TRBD1	CSVEATGGNTEAFF	TGCAGCGTTGAAGCGACAGGGGGAAACACTGAAGCTTTCTTT
-	TRBV6-5	TRBJ1-6	-	CASSYSTAGEVSPLHF	TGTGCCAGCAGTTACTCGACAGCAGGGGAAGTTTCACCCCTCCACTTT
-	TRBV5-4	TRBJ2-7	TRBD2	CASSLMRGEEQYF	TGTGCCAGCAGCTTAATGCGGGGGGAGGAGCAGTACTTC
-	TRBV6-1	TRBJ2-5	TRBD1	CASTHRGFRLETQYF	TGTGCCAGCACACACAGGGGGTTTCGTCTGGAGACCCAGTACTTC
-	TRBV28	TRBJ2-1	-	CASSLRTVAEQFF	TGTGCCAGCAGTTTAAGGACTGTAGCGGAGCAGTTCTTC
-	TRBV27	TRBJ2-7	-	CASSFGGQSSYEQYF	TGTGCCAGCAGTTTCGGGGGTCAGAGCTCCTACGAGCAGTACTTC
once	TRBV19	TRBJ2-7	TRBD1	CASSSGQGSYEQYF	TGTGCCAGTAGTAGCGGACAGGGCTCCTACGAGCAGTACTTC
-	TRBV5-1	TRBJ2-7	TRBD1	CASSPGTATYEQYF	TGCGCCAGCAGCCCCGGGACAGCCACTTACGAGCAGTACTTC
-	TRBV28	TRBJ1-5	TRBD1	CASSFHPGQGGQPQHF	TGTGCCAGCAGCTTCCACCCCGGACAGGGGGGTCAGCCCCAGCATTTT
-	TRBV13	TRBJ2-3	TRBD1	CASSPGQATDTQYF	TGTGCCAGCAGTCCGGGACAGGCAACAGATACGCAGTATTTT
once	TRBV6-5	TRBJ1-2	-	CASWPVGVNYGYTF	TGTGCCAGTTGGCCGGTAGGGGTTAACTATGGCTACACCTTC
-	TRBV6-5	TRBJ2-7	TRBD1	CASRTQGAGYEQYF	TGTGCCAGCAGGACCCAGGGGGCGGGCTACGAGCAGTACTTC
-	TRBV5-4	TRBJ1-1	TRBD1	CASSQTGGANTEAFF	TGTGCCAGCAGCCAAACAGGGGGGGCGAACACTGAAGCTTTCTTT
-	TRBV7-2	TRBJ2-1	TRBD2	CASSLALFAGGEQFF	TGTGCCAGCAGCTTAGCGCTCTTTGCGGGGGGTGAGCAGTTCTTC
-	TRBV13	TRBJ2-7	-	CASSFTGEPYEQYF	TGTGCCAGCAGCTTCACAGGCGAGCCCTACGAGCAGTACTTC
-	TRBV4-1	TRBJ2-5	TRBD2	CASSQGTSGIFGETQYF	TGCGCCAGCAGCCAAGGGACTAGCGGGATTTTTGGGGAGACCCAGTACTTC
-	TRBV5-1	TRBJ2-1	TRBD2	CASSQGLAGNEQFF	TGCGCCAGCAGCCAGGGACTAGCGGGGAATGAGCAGTTCTTC
-	TRBV6-5	TRBJ1-1	TRBD1	CASSPSTGPPEAFF	TGTGCCAGCAGTCCGTCGACAGGGCCCCCTGAAGCTTTCTTT
once	TRBV5-1	TRBJ2-5	TRBD2	CASSLSFGTSQETQYF	TGCGCCAGCAGCCTCAGTTTCGGGACTAGCCAAGAGACCCAGTACTTC
-	TRBV30	TRBJ2-1	-	CAWSTGIPYNEQFF	TGTGCCTGGAGTACAGGGATCCCCTACAATGAGCAGTTCTTC
few	TRBV4-1	TRBJ1-1	-	CASSPRAGPEAFF	TGCGCCAGCAGCCCCAGGGCAGGCCCTGAAGCTTTCTTT
-	TRBV6-4	TRBJ2-4	-	CASEEAQTRNIQYF	TGTGCCAGCGAGGAGGCGCAAACAAGAAACATTCAGTACTTC
-	TRBV27	TRBJ2-5	TRBD2	CASRPSGGETQYF	TGTGCCAGCAGGCCGAGCGGGGGAGAGACCCAGTACTTC
-	TRBV19	TRBJ1-5	TRBD1	CASSIGTGGGQPQHF	TGTGCCAGTAGTATTGGAACAGGGGGTGGTCAGCCCCAGCATTTT
-	TRBV7-2	TRBJ2-3	TRBD2	CASSLGLAGGDTQYF	TGTGCCAGCAGCTTAGGCCTAGCGGGAGGAGATACGCAGTATTTT
once	TRBV4-1	TRBJ1-5	TRBD1	CASSQDQGARISNQPQHF	TGCGCCAGCAGCCAAGACCAGGGGGCTCGTATAAGCAATCAGCCCCAGCATTTT
-	TRBV7-2	TRBJ1-5	TRBD1	CASSLVTGGQPQHF	TGTGCCAGCAGCTTAGTAACAGGGGGACAGCCCCAGCATTTT
once	TRBV5-1	TRBJ1-1	-	CASRRIMDTEAFF	TGCGCCAGCAGGCGAATCATGGACACTGAAGCTTTCTTT
few	TRBV27	TRBJ2-3	-	CASRALEADTQYF	TGTGCCAGCAGGGCTCTTGAGGCTGATACGCAGTATTTT
-	TRBV27	TRBJ1-1	-	CASSYGGTEAFF	TGTGCCAGCAGTTATGGGGGGACTGAAGCTTTCTTT
-	TRBV2	TRBJ2-7	TRBD1	CASSELPEDRGRRYEQYF	TGTGCCAGCAGTGAACTCCCGGAGGACAGGGGGCGCAGATACGAGCAGTACTTC
-	TRBV7-9	TRBJ2-1	-	CASSLEEGTLGSYNEQFF	TGTGCCAGCAGCTTAGAGGAGGGGACCTTGGGCTCCTACAATGAGCAGTTCTTC
-	TRBV10-3	TRBJ2-7	-	CAISDFRLSTYEQYF	TGTGCCATCAGTGATTTCCGACTGTCAACCTACGAGCAGTACTTC
-	TRBV10-3	TRBJ1-1	TRBD1	CAISVTGTVNTEAFF	TGTGCCATCAGTGTTACCGGGACAGTGAACACTGAAGCTTTCTTT
-	TRBV5-1	TRBJ2-7	TRBD2	CASSVAGTNYEQYF	TGCGCCAGCAGTGTAGCGGGGACGAACTACGAGCAGTACTTC
-	TRBV25-1	TRBJ1-6	TRBD1	CASAGTGASPLHF	TGTGCCAGCGCCGGGACAGGGGCTTCACCCCTCCACTTT
-	TRBV28	TRBJ1-6	-	CASSFSRGMNSPLHF	TGTGCCAGCAGTTTCTCAAGGGGAATGAATTCACCCCTCCACTTT
few	TRBV5-8	TRBJ2-3	-	CASSLEGEWVDTQYF	TGTGCCAGCAGCTTAGAGGGCGAGTGGGTAGATACGCAGTATTTT
-	TRBV5-1	TRBJ1-1	-	CASSNGQPNTEAFF	TGCGCCAGCAGCAACGGACAGCCGAACACTGAAGCTTTCTTT
-	TRBV6-6	TRBJ2-1	TRBD1	CASRPAGQGGFGEQFF	TGTGCCAGCAGACCTGCGGGACAGGGCGGCTTTGGGGAGCAGTTCTTC
-	TRBV27	TRBJ2-7	-	CASSLLLDIHEQYF	TGTGCCAGCAGTCTCCTCCTGGACATCCACGAGCAGTACTTC
-	TRBV6-1	TRBJ2-2	-	CASGIASRSGGELFF	TGTGCCAGCGGTATCGCTAGCCGGTCTGGCGGGGAGCTGTTTTTT
-	TRBV19	TRBJ1-2	-	CASSIDQGSGYTF	TGTGCCAGTAGTATAGATCAGGGATCCGGCTACACCTTC
once	TRBV7-8	TRBJ1-2	-	CASSLARTEITGSGYTF	TGTGCCAGCAGCTTAGCACGGACAGAGATCACGGGCAGTGGCTACACCTTC
-	TRBV11-2	TRBJ2-5	-	CASSLPPGSETQYF	TGTGCCAGCAGCTTACCCCCGGGGTCCGAGACCCAGTACTTC